The T cell receptor (beta chain) under discussion was sequenced for a study of blood T cell repertoires in COVID-19. Overall study: COVID-19 samples, acute and convalescent, were from the United States, Italy and Spain. Sources were T cells, B-cell-depleted T cells, or PBMCs; the material itself was cDNA or gDNA.

Original processing notes: The authors estimated nucleated cell counts from reference gene primer amplification. TCRdb's copy holds only in-frame clones and misses some; the assay was immunoSEQ multiplex PCR. That table gives V, J and clone size, and the DNA gave D and trimming. The repertoire holds 250,000 or so clones, with approximately 89% as singletons. In germline, CDR1 is SGHAT, CDR2 FQNNGV. The CDR3 contains 14 residues. The V end lost 10 bases, the J end lost 2 bases, and 14 bases lay between the germline ends. Sequencing input: peripheral blood. This TCR came from a man in his forties with active or convalescent COVID-19. The rearrangement joins TRBV11-2 to TRBJ2-2, with D tentatively TRBD2 (6 bases). The DNA for the CDR3 is TGTGCCATCCACGCGGGGCCTAACACCGGGGAGCTGTTTTTT. Residues: CAIHAGPNTGELFF.